This T cell receptor beta chain is drawn from a study of blood T cell repertoires in COVID-19. Study-wide context: Acute and convalescent COVID-19 specimens originated in the United States, Italy and Spain. T cells, B-cell-depleted T cells, or PBMCs provided the cDNA or gDNA that served as material.

In the authors' methods: Estimation of nucleated cell counts was performed using reference gene primer amplification. Clones were read by immunoSEQ multiplex PCR, and TCRdb kept only the in-frame ones, dropping some. That table gives V, J and clone size, and the DNA gave D and trimming. The top ten hold under 5% of the sample, which has around 310,000 clones, roughly 88% seen once. The clonotype comes from a woman in her 50s with active or convalescent COVID-19. What was sequenced was peripheral blood.

DNA of the CDR3: TGTGCCAGCAGCTTAGCGCTTCTATTGTGGTGTTGGGAGGGGGTAGCCAAAAACATTCAGTACTTC. Translating it yields CASSLALLLWCWEGVAKNIQYF. The rearrangement links TRBV7-8 to TRBJ2-4; possible D gene TRBD2, 7 bases. Trimming took off 0 bases at V and 0 bases at J, with 27 bases between the two ends. The CDR3 runs to 22 residues. Germline V gene sequence: CDR1 SGHVS, CDR2 FQNEAQ.